This TCR beta chain was sequenced during a study of radiotherapy plus CTLA-4 blockade in lung cancer (dated 2018 in TCRdb). In terms of the full investigation: Among the enrolled patients, 15% to 20% had an objective response, and less than 40% reached disease control. Here is what the overall study found, with its caveats: The strongest predictors of response were reported to be early dynamic shifts in blood T cell clones along with a rise in serum interferon-beta following radiation. After treatment with radiotherapy and ipilimumab, TCR clones that originated in tumors expanded in peripheral blood.

Receptors were amplified or captured by the immunoSEQ multiplex PCR assay. TCRdb mirrors the immuneACCESS table, restricted to in-frame sequences. Some clones are absent from its copies; in checked studies, under half trace to an unresolved V gene, and the reason for the others is unknown. The table for this sample lists tens of thousands of clones; approximately 76% of them were counted only once. In total, the top ten clones hold 8.5% to 14% of the sample. The study tested focal radiation therapy combined with CTLA-4 blockade (ipilimumab) in patients with chemo-refractory metastatic non-small-cell lung cancer. The germline V gene yields SNHLY for CDR1 and FYNNEI for CDR2. The junction shows trimming of 0 bases on V and 4 bases on J, plus 3 bases between the germline ends. The CDR3 holds 12 amino acids from the cysteine to the phenylalanine. Solely the CDR3 DNA is kept, with 36 bases framed from the first base.

As concerns this clone: The target of this receptor is not known. One base away there is no much larger clone; base qualities are not given.

The receptor was derived from a human donor with non-small cell lung cancer who had stable disease on radiotherapy plus ipilimumab. The sequence links TRBV2 to TRBJ2-5; the D gene assignment is ambiguous. The specimen was peripheral blood, collected from a patient treated with radiotherapy plus ipilimumab. The DNA is TGTGCCAGCAGTGAAGCAGGAGAGACCCAGTACTTC. It codes for CASSEAGETQYF.